The 14 T cell receptor beta chains below all came from one sample that was sequenced in a study of tissue T cells after allogeneic stem cell transplantation. The repertoire was sequenced with immunoSEQ multiplex PCR; TCRdb's copy has only in-frame clones and lacks some. The sample lists some 6,100 clones, 50% to 70% occurring once. Sequences were derived from duodenum tissue, sampled at autopsy. The receptors shown here come from a woman aged 18-49 years with breast cancer.

The chain uses TRBV9 and TRBJ2-5; D gene uncertain. V lost 0 bases, J lost 0 bases, and 3 bases lay in between. This CDR3 is built from 13 residues. Germline values: CDR1 SGDLS, CDR2 YYNGEE. The CDR3 protein is CASSVADQETQYF. DNA of the CDR3: TGTGCCAGCAGCGTAGCTGACCAAGAGACCCAGTACTTC.

The rearrangement uses TRBV5-1 and TRBJ1-4; D possibly corresponds to TRBD1 (5 bases). V was pared by 4 bases and J by 4 bases, with 11 bases between. This CDR3 has 14 residues. Germline assignment: CDR1 SGHRS and CDR2 YFSETQ. CDR3 DNA: TGCGCCAGCAGCCCTGGGACCGTTAATGAAAAACTGTTTTTT. Translation gives CASSPGTVNEKLFF.

This clone turned up a few times. The chain is built from TRBV2 and TRBJ1-2; TRBD1 aligns across 8 bases. Germline loops: CDR1 SNHLY, CDR2 FYNNEI. The CDR3 is 13 residues long. The V and J ends lost 10 bases and 7 bases, in that order; junction bases with no gene match: 11. The CDR3: CATPQTGAPGYTF. The CDR3 region has the DNA TGTGCCACCCCTCAGACAGGGGCTCCTGGCTACACCTTC.

V gene TRBV25-1 combines with J gene TRBJ1-5; D remains ambiguous. CDR1 is MGHDK and CDR2 is SYGVNS in the germline V gene. V lost 4 bases, J lost 4 bases, and 8 bases lay in between. This CDR3 spans 13 amino acids. CDR3 region: CASSVGMNQPQHF. CDR3 nucleotide sequence: TGTGCCAGCAGTGTTGGGATGAATCAGCCCCAGCATTTT.

The chain couples TRBV6-2 or TRBV6-3 to TRBJ1-5; the D gene is possibly TRBD1 (6 bases). Germline loops: CDR1 MNHEY, CDR2 SVGEGT. The ends were cut back, 5 bases at V and 1 base at J, with 15 bases in the middle. The CDR3 runs to 16 residues. The CDR3 spells CASSHDTGKSNQPQHF. The CDR3, as DNA: TGTGCCAGCAGTCACGATACAGGGAAAAGCAATCAGCCCCAGCATTTT.

This rearrangement joins TRBV29-1 to TRBJ1-2; maybe TRBD1 (5 bases). The V and J ends lost 4 bases and 4 bases respectively, with 10 bases between them. The germline V gene has CDR1 SQVTM and CDR2 ANQGSEA. The CDR3 is made up of 12 amino acids. DNA of the CDR3: TGCAGCGTTGTGGACACCACCTATGGCTACACCTTC. Amino acids: CSVVDTTYGYTF. The whole variable domain, remainder taken from reference TRBV29-1 and TRBJ1-2, is SAVISQKPSRDICQRGTSLTIQCQVDSQVTMMFWYRQQPGQSLTLIATANQGSEATYESGFVIDKFPISRPNLTFSTLTVSNMSPEDSSIYLCSVVDTTYGYTFGSGTRLTVV.

This rearrangement joins TRBV6-5 to TRBJ2-1; a possible D gene is TRBD2 (6 bases). Germline loops: CDR1 MNHEY, CDR2 SVGAGI. The V and J ends lost 6 bases and 0 bases respectively, with 9 bases between them. The length of the CDR3 is 14 residues. The CDR3 bases are TGTGCCAGCAGGGGGGGTTCCTCCTACAATGAGCAGTTCTTC. Protein: CASRGGSSYNEQFF.

The chain recombines TRBV2 with TRBJ2-2, with D possibly matching TRBD2 (5 bases). V gave up 7 bases and J gave up 4 bases, with 13 bases separating them. Germline CDR1 and CDR2: SNHLY and FYNNEI. The CDR3 spans 14 residues. CDR3 amino acids: CASNYLEATGELFF. The CDR3 DNA follows: TGTGCCAGCAATTATTTGGAGGCCACCGGGGAGCTGTTTTTT.

This chain connects TRBV19 to TRBJ2-3; D might be TRBD1 or TRBD2, each matching 5 bases. CDR1 and CDR2 (germline): LNHDA, SQIVND (reference sequence). The CDR3 runs to 16 residues. With 4 bases removed from V and 3 bases from J, the gap between germline ends came to 17 bases. CDR3 sequence: CASSTGARPGTDTQYF. The CDR3 DNA reads as TGTGCCAGTAGTACCGGGGCCCGGCCGGGTACAGATACGCAGTATTTT.

Only one count was recorded for this clone. The V call is TRBV27, the J call TRBJ2-4; D unresolved. This CDR3 is built from 16 residues. Looked up from germline, CDR1 is MNHEY and CDR2 is SMNVEV (reference sequence). Trimming left V 5 bases short and J 0 bases short, with 14 bases between. This CDR3 is CASSPSSAVAKNIQYF. DNA of the CDR3: TGTGCCAGCAGTCCCAGCTCAGCCGTAGCCAAAAACATTCAGTACTTC.

DNA for the CDR3: TGTGCCAGCAGCGTACAGGGCAGAGATACGCAGTATTTT. This sequence encodes CASSVQGRDTQYF. The genes are TRBV7-2 and TRBJ2-3; TRBD1 is a possible D gene (6 bases). Germline V gene lookup returns CDR1 SGHTA and CDR2 FQGNSA. This CDR3 comprises 13 residues. V was clipped by 5 bases and J by 5 bases, with 11 bases between them.

This chain connects TRBV27 to TRBJ1-4, with unresolved D. The CDR3 length is 13 residues. The germline CDR1 and CDR2 sequences are MNHEY and SMNVEV (reference sequence). V lost 2 bases and J 8 bases, leaving 9 bases between the germline ends. CDR3 nucleotides: TGTGCCAGCAGTTTAAGGGTCCGGGAAAAACTGTTTTTT. Translating gives CASSLRVREKLFF.

This chain joins TRBV2 and TRBJ2-1; TRBD2 matches at 14 bases. The ends lost 3 bases at V and 14 bases at J; junction bases unmatched: 9. Germline CDR1 SNHLY, CDR2 FYNNEI. This CDR3 is built from 15 residues. The CDR3 bases are TGTGCCAGCAGTGATCCGGGACTAGCGGGAGAGAGAAAGTTCTTC. This encodes CASSDPGLAGERKFF.

This clone has only a few counts. This rearrangement joins TRBV27 to TRBJ1-4, with 9 positions matching TRBD1. Germline loops: CDR1 MNHEY, CDR2 SMNVEV (reference sequence). Losses at the gene ends were 6 bases for V and 10 bases for J; bases not matched to a gene: 9. The CDR3 is 14 residues long. The CDR3 DNA sequence: TGTGCCAGCAGCGAAGGGACAGGGAACCGAAAACTGTTTTTT. Translating gives CASSEGTGNRKLFF.